The T cell receptor beta chain under discussion was sequenced for a study of CD8 T cells in cerebrospinal fluid in Alzheimer's disease. Study observations and caveats: EBV-specific clones showed no enrichment in Alzheimer's patients and were not the top expanded clones.

This CDR3 is built from 13 residues. The V gene's germline CDR1 is SGHRS and CDR2 YFSETQ. Frequency places this clonotype as medium-sized. The antigen remains unidentified. All participants were free of acute infectious disease and in good physical condition. Live CSF cells were sorted with a live/dead marker for droplet-based sequencing. CSF cells underwent 10X single-cell V(D)J and 5' gene-expression profiling. TCRdb re-called the 10x single-cell sequencing reads and gives one entry per CDR3 protein, without DNA. The sample holds approximately 1,100 distinct CDR3 sequences. The sequenced sample was cerebrospinal fluid. This chain links TRBV5-1 with TRBJ2-7; TCRdb's D gene call, TRBD2, goes unchecked for lack of DNA. This clonotype was obtained from a human donor in good health. The chain's CDR3 is CASKVGGGYEQYF.